This entry describes one TCR beta chain. The entry originates in a study of T cell changes during pregnancy in multiple sclerosis. TCRdb's table, derived via immunoSEQ multiplex PCR, lists solely in-frame clones and lacks some. The repertoire holds about 100,000 clones, about 90% seen once, with roughly 2% in the top ten. The CDR3 loop spans 13 amino acids. The V segment lost 9 bases and the J segment 0 bases; nucleotides outside the gene matches: 1. The germline CDR1 and CDR2 sequences are ENHRY and SYGVKD. The chain is built from TRBV10-3 and TRBJ2-1, with 8 nucleotides matching TRBD2. This sample comprised peripheral blood, obtained after pregnancy. The receptor comes from a female donor with multiple sclerosis, enrolled in a pregnancy study. The CDR3 DNA is TGTGCCATAGGGACTAGCTCCTACAATGAGCAGTTCTTC. This codes for CAIGTSSYNEQFF.